Described below is a single TCR beta chain sequence and its context. What it recognizes is unknown. Reverse transcription of about 0.45 to 1 ug RNA was carried out with random hexamers. It was immunoSEQ multiplex PCR that amplified TCR beta CDR3 across 54 Vbeta and 13 Jbeta. TCRdb used MiXCR to reprocess the immunoSEQ multiplex PCR reads, holding one entry per CDR3 protein. The sample carries 250,000 to 300,000 distinct CDR3 sequences, around 91% recorded once. The sequenced target, TCR beta, came from blood CD8+ and CD4+ T cells. The authors negatively isolated CD8+ and CD4+ T cells and FACS-enriched TEMRA cells. Germline loops: CDR1 MDHEN, CDR2 SYDVKM. V was shortened by 4 bases and J by 5 bases, with 12 bases between the two germline ends. The CDR3 is 13 residues long. The source of the sample is a study of CD8 T cells in Susac syndrome. Whole-study results and caveats: By the study's own acknowledgment, its TCR sequencing and HLA analysis included relatively few individuals.

The chain links TRBV28 to TRBJ2-7; possible D gene TRBD1, 7 bases. Sequenced material: CD8+ T cells from PBMCs. The sequence derives from a human donor with multiple sclerosis. CDR3 sequence reads: CASSYRGGNEQYF. The CDR3 DNA sequence: TGTGCCAGCAGTTACAGGGGCGGGAACGAGCAGTACTTC.